Presented here are 7 T cell receptor beta chains from one specimen sequenced in a study of cytomegalovirus exposure and HLA in healthy donors. Primers for the PCR totalled 60 Vbeta and 13 Jbeta. Generated by immunoSEQ multiplex PCR, the TCRdb table keeps only in-frame clones and is missing some. The repertoire has about 110,000 clones, less than 80% of them found once; the top ten carry roughly 2.4%. Sample: PBMCs. The receptors stem from a woman aged 25-40 years in good health and CMV-seronegative.

The chain couples TRBV27 to TRBJ1-1; 7 bases are a match to TRBD1. V trimming: 5 bases; J trimming: 0 bases; junction bases outside the gene matches: 9. Germline CDR1 and CDR2: MNHEY and SMNVEV (reference sequence). The CDR3 length is 16 residues. CDR3 nucleotide sequence: TGTGCCAGCAGTCCCCAGGGGGTTAGAGTGAACACTGAAGCTTTCTTT. Translation: CASSPQGVRVNTEAFF.

The chain links TRBV6-1 to TRBJ2-3, with TRBD2 identical over 12 bases. From germline, CDR1 is MNHNS and CDR2 SASEGT. The V gene end was trimmed by 2 bases and the J gene end by 4 bases; junction bases not matched to a gene: 4. The CDR3 consists of 16 residues. In DNA form, the CDR3 reads TGTGCCAGCAGTGAACAGACTAGCGGGAGCCCAGATACGCAGTATTTT. Translating gives CASSEQTSGSPDTQYF.

V and J are TRBV2 and TRBJ1-2; TRBD1 aligns across 7 bases. V was pared by 7 bases and J by 2 bases, with 7 bases of the junction left unmatched. The germline CDR1 and CDR2 sequences are SNHLY and FYNNEI. CDR3 length: 14 amino acids. DNA of the CDR3: TGTGCCAGCAACCCCGGACAGGAAAACTATGGCTACACCTTC. Translated, it gives CASNPGQENYGYTF.

The genes are TRBV9 and TRBJ1-2, with D maybe TRBD1 (5 bases). The CDR3 has 14 amino acids. The V end lost 3 bases, the J end lost 0 bases, and 9 bases lay between the germline ends. Germline values: CDR1 SGDLS, CDR2 YYNGEE. The CDR3: CASSATASNYGYTF. The CDR3 DNA sequence: TGTGCCAGCAGCGCGACAGCGTCTAACTATGGCTACACCTTC. The full variable domain, rest sourced from reference TRBV9 and TRBJ1-2, is DSGVTQTPKHLITATGQRVTLRCSPRSGDLSVYWYQQSLDQGLQFLIQYYNGEERAKGNILERFSAQQFPDLHSELNLSSLELGDSALYFCASSATASNYGYTFGSGTRLTVV.

Of note for this clone: Distinct nucleotide sequences in the sample also encode this CDR3. The V and J genes are TRBV5-1 and TRBJ1-5, with D possibly matching TRBD1 (6 bases). This CDR3 contains 15 residues. Trimming removed 0 bases from V and 1 base from J, with 8 bases in between. Germline V CDR1 and CDR2: SGHRS, YFSETQ. The chain's CDR3 is CASSLGQGSNQPQHF. DNA for the CDR3: TGCGCCAGCAGCTTGGGCCAGGGGAGCAATCAGCCCCAGCATTTT.

The chain uses TRBV9 and TRBJ1-3; D may be TRBD1 (6 bases). CDR1 and CDR2 from the germline V gene are SGDLS and YYNGEE. This CDR3 has 16 residues. Trimming took 0 bases from V and 3 from J, leaving 13 bases between them. The CDR3 DNA follows: TGTGCCAGCAGCGTAGAATCGTCAGGGGATGGAAACACCATATATTTT. Its translation: CASSVESSGDGNTIYF.

The chain employs TRBV19 and TRBJ1-1; D is perhaps TRBD1 (6 bases). Germline V gives CDR1 LNHDA, CDR2 SQIVND (reference sequence). Trimming shortened V by 6 bases and J by 4 bases, and 30 bases separated the two germline ends. The CDR3 covers 19 residues. The CDR3 bases are TGTGCCAGTAGACCTATCCTCGACCCTAACAGGGTTGGCATCACTGAAGCTTTCTTT. This encodes CASRPILDPNRVGITEAFF.